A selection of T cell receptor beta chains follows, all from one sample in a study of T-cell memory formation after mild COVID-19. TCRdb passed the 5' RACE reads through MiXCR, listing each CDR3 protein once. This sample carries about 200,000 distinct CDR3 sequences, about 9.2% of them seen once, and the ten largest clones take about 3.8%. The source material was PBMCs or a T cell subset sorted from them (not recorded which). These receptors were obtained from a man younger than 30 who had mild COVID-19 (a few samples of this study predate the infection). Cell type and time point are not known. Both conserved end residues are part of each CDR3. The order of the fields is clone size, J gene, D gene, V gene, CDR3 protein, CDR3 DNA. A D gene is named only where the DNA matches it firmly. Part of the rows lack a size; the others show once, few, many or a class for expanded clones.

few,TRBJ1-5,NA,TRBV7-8,CASTPGGGNQPQHF,TGTGCCAGCACCCCCGGGGGGGGAAATCAGCCCCAGCATTTT
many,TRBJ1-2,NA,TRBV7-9,CASSVGRLEGYTF,TGTGCCAGCAGCGTCGGGAGGCTTGAGGGCTACACCTTC
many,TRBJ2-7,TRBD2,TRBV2,CASRRTSGGTRDEQYF,TGTGCCAGCAGGAGGACTAGCGGGGGGACCCGTGACGAGCAGTACTTC
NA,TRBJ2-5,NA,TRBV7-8,CASSPRGGEETQYF,TGTGCCAGCAGCCCCCGCGGAGGGGAAGAGACCCAGTACTTC
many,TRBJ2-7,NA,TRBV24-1,CATSDLTGYFSYEQYF,TGTGCCACCAGTGATTTGACAGGGTACTTCTCCTACGAGCAGTACTTC
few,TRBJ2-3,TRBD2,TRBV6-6,CASRPLAGREYF,TGTGCCAGCAGACCCCTAGCGGGCCGGGAGTATTTT
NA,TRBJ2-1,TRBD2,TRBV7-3,CASSPTSGGSSYNEQFF,TGTGCCAGCAGCCCAACTAGCGGGGGTAGCTCCTACAATGAGCAGTTCTTC
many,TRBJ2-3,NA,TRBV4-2,CASSHTRRRTSGTDTQYF,TGTGCCAGCAGCCATACCAGACGAAGGACCAGTGGCACAGATACGCAGTATTTT
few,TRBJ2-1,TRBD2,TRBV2,CASSVEAGGYNEQFF,TGTGCCAGCAGTGTAGAAGCGGGGGGGTACAATGAGCAGTTCTTC
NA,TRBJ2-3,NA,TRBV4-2,CASSQGSAPAEGDTQYF,TGTGCCAGCAGCCAAGGATCGGCCCCCGCGGAGGGAGATACGCAGTATTTT
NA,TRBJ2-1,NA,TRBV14,CASSQASAYNEQFF,TGTGCCAGCAGCCAAGCTAGCGCATACAATGAGCAGTTCTTC
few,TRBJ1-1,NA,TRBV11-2,CASSLRAGGFTEAFF,TGTGCCAGCAGCTTACGGGCCGGGGGGTTTACTGAAGCTTTCTTT
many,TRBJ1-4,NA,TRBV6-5,CASSRQADQNEKLFF,TGTGCCAGCAGCAGACAGGCGGACCAAAATGAAAAACTGTTTTTT
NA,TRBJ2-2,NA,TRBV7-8,CASSFADTHTGELFF,TGTGCCAGCAGCTTCGCCGATACCCACACCGGGGAGCTGTTTTTT
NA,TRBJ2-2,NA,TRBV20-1,CSARVGGGYAGELFF,TGCAGTGCTAGAGTGGGGGGCGGTTATGCCGGGGAGCTGTTTTTT
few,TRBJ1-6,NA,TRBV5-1,CASSSGGFNSPLHF,TGCGCCAGCAGCTCCGGCGGTTTCAATTCACCCCTCCACTTT
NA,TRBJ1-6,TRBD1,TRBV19,CASSIGDSLVSPLHF,TGTGCCAGTAGTATTGGGGACAGCCTGGTTTCACCCCTCCACTTT
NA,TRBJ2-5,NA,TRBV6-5,CASSSRVETQYF,TGTGCCAGCAGTTCCAGGGTGGAGACCCAGTACTTC
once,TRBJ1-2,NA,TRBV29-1,CSVADGYTF,TGCAGCGTCGCTGATGGCTACACCTTC
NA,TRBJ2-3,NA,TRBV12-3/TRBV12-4,CASSESGTDTQYF,TGTGCCAGCAGTGAGTCGGGCACAGATACGCAGTATTTT
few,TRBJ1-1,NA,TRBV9,CASSVVATNTEAFF,TGTGCCAGCAGCGTAGTGGCTACGAACACTGAAGCTTTCTTT
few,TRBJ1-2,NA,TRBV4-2,CASSQDLTVNYGYTF,TGTGCCAGCAGCCAAGATTTGACAGTCAACTATGGCTACACCTTC
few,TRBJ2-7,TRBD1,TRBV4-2,CASSQVSDRAFYEQYF,TGTGCCAGCAGCCAAGTATCGGACAGGGCCTTCTACGAGCAGTACTTC
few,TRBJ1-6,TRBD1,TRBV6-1,CASNPQGSRYNSPLHF,TGTGCCAGCAATCCACAGGGGAGCCGGTATAATTCACCCCTCCACTTT
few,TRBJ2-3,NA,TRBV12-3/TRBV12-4,CASAKGAADTQYF,TGTGCCAGCGCCAAGGGAGCTGCAGATACGCAGTATTTT
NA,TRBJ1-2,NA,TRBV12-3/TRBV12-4,CASSFLYGRVNYGYTF,TGTGCCAGCAGTTTCTTGTATGGCAGAGTTAACTATGGCTACACCTTC
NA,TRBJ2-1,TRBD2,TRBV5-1,CASSLGYTSGRTYNEQFF,TGCGCCAGCAGCTTGGGCTATACTAGCGGGAGGACCTACAATGAGCAGTTCTTC
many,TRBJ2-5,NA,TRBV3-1,CASSPSGTEETQYF,TGTGCCAGCAGCCCGTCCGGGACGGAGGAGACCCAGTACTTC
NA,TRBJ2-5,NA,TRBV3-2,CASSQVASGGAVGETQYF,TGTGCCAGCAGCCAAGTTGCTAGCGGGGGGGCGGTAGGAGAGACCCAGTACTTC
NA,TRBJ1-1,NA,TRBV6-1,CASIRTGGSNTEAFF,TGTGCCAGCATTCGAACTGGGGGTTCTAACACTGAAGCTTTCTTT
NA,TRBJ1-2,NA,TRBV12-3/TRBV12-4,CASTRGGYGYTF,TGTGCCAGCACCCGGGGGGGGTATGGCTACACCTTC
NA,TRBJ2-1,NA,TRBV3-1,CASSQDWGRYNEQFF,TGTGCCAGCAGCCAAGATTGGGGCAGGTACAATGAGCAGTTCTTC
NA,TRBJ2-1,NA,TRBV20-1,CSARALGRGDADEQFF,TGCAGTGCTAGGGCCTTGGGGCGCGGGGATGCGGATGAGCAGTTCTTC
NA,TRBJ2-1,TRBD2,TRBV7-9,CASSSTGTSVYNEQFF,TGTGCCAGCAGCTCCACCGGGACTAGCGTCTACAATGAGCAGTTCTTC
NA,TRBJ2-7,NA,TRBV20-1,CSAREHKTGEQYF,TGCAGTGCTAGAGAACATAAGACGGGCGAGCAGTACTTC
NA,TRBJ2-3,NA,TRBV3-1,CASSQRRAPQYF,TGTGCCAGCAGCCAACGCAGGGCTCCGCAGTATTTT
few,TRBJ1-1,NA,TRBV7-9,CASAAASYTEAFF,TGTGCCAGCGCAGCAGCCTCCTACACTGAAGCTTTCTTT
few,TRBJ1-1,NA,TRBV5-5,CASSGQFTEAFF,TGTGCCAGCAGCGGACAGTTCACTGAAGCTTTCTTT
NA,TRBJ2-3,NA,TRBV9,CASSGPLGGSDTQYF,TGTGCCAGCAGCGGCCCCCTTGGGGGTTCTGATACGCAGTATTTT
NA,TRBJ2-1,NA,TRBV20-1,CSAGGRSSYNEQFF,TGCAGTGCAGGGGGACGGAGCTCCTACAATGAGCAGTTCTTC
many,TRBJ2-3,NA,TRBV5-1,CASYNNLRTDTQYF,TGCGCCAGCTATAATAATCTCCGCACAGATACGCAGTATTTT
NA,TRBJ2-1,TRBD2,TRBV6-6,CASLGVGGYYNEQFF,TGTGCCAGCCTGGGGGTCGGGGGGTATTACAATGAGCAGTTCTTC
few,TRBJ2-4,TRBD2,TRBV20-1,CSAGRLAGEPKNIQYF,TGCAGTGCTGGGCGACTAGCGGGGGAACCCAAAAACATTCAGTACTTC
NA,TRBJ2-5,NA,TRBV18,CASSPQQTQYF,TGTGCCAGCTCACCACAGCAGACCCAGTACTTC
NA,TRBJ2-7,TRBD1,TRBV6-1,CASKSGQSYEQYF,TGTGCCAGCAAATCGGGACAGTCCTACGAGCAGTACTTC
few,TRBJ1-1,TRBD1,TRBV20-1,CSAPDRSYSEAFF,TGCAGTGCGCCGGACAGGTCCTATTCCGAAGCTTTCTTT
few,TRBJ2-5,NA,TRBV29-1,CSVSDSYQETQYF,TGCAGCGTTTCGGACTCGTACCAAGAGACCCAGTACTTC
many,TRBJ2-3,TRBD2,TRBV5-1,CASSLSGGTSTDTQYF,TGCGCCAGCAGCCTTAGCGGGGGGACTAGCACAGATACGCAGTATTTT
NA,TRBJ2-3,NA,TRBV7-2,CASSRTVSTDTQYF,TGTGCCAGCAGCCGGACAGTAAGCACAGATACGCAGTATTTT
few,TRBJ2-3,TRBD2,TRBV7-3,CASSITSGGADTQYF,TGTGCCAGCAGCATCACTAGCGGGGGCGCAGATACGCAGTATTTT
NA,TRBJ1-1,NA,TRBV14,CASSQRRAGSGTEAFF,TGTGCCAGCAGCCAGCGACGGGCGGGGTCCGGCACTGAAGCTTTCTTT
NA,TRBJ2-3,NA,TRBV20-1,CSASWGRGTDTQYF,TGCAGTGCTAGCTGGGGTCGGGGCACAGATACGCAGTATTTT
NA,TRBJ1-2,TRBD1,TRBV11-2,CASDRGAGGYTF,TGTGCCAGCGACAGGGGCGCAGGAGGCTACACCTTC